This T cell receptor beta chain was observed in a study of response to subunit inactivated influenza vaccine. Trimming removed 3 bases at V and 4 bases at J, with 7 bases between. The CDR3 loop spans 12 amino acids. Germline V gene data show CDR1 as KGHSH and CDR2 as LQKENI. A single record per CDR3 protein comes from TCRdb applying MiXCR to the RT-PCR reads. Altogether approximately 500,000 distinct CDR3 sequences are present, roughly 13% being singletons, with the ten largest covering about an eighth. This clonotype was recorded many times. Sequences were derived from PBMCs from blood, sampled roughly 48 days after vaccination. The clonotype was recovered from a man aged 50-60 years who received an inactivated influenza vaccine. J is TRBJ2-7 and V is TRBV18; D is possibly TRBD2 (6 bases). The CDR3 region is CASSPAGYEQYF. CDR3 sequence (DNA): TGTGCCAGCTCACCGGCGGGATACGAGCAGTACTTC.